What follows are 22 T cell receptor beta chains derived from one specimen sequenced in a study of a mutant IDH1 vaccine in newly diagnosed glioma. Specified time point: week 11, during vaccination. Doses consisted of 300 ug of mutant IDH1 20-mer peptide each, paired with topical imiquimod. Libraries were prepared by immunoSEQ multiplex PCR; TCRdb keeps only in-frame clonotypes and omits some of them. The table has 40,000 to 55,000 clones, roughly 91% seen once; the top ten hold 2% to 2.5%. No antigen is known for these receptors. The sample consisted of PBMCs, taken from a glioma patient whose treatment included an IDH1 peptide vaccine. The source is a man aged 50 to 60 with glioma.

This rearrangement joins TRBV28 to TRBJ2-7, with D maybe TRBD2 (6 bases). The CDR3 consists of 14 residues. With 3 bases removed from V and 2 bases from J, the gap between germline ends came to 11 bases. CDR1 MDHEN and CDR2 SYDVKM come from the germline V gene. DNA of the CDR3: TGTGCCAGCAGTTTGACGGGCGGGACCTACGAGCAGTACTTC. This sequence encodes CASSLTGGTYEQYF.

V and J are TRBV7-9 and TRBJ2-7; either TRBD1 or TRBD2 may fit D (6 bases each). Germline assignment: CDR1 SEHNR and CDR2 FQNEAQ (reference sequence). The V end was cut by 5 bases, the J end by 4 bases, with 12 bases between. This CDR3 has 13 residues. The DNA for the CDR3 is TGTGCCAGCAGCGCTCAGGGGAGGTACGAGCAGTACTTC. Residues: CASSAQGRYEQYF. Full variable domain (outside the CDR3, taken from reference TRBV7-9 and TRBJ2-7): DTGVSQNPRHKITKRGQNVTFRCDPISEHNRLYWYRQTLGQGPEFLTYFQNEAQLEKSRLLSDRFSAERPKGSFSTLEIQRTEQGDSAMYLCASSAQGRYEQYFGPGTRLTVT.

The genes are TRBV7-9 and TRBJ1-2; 7 positions agree with TRBD1. Per the germline V gene, CDR1 is SEHNR and CDR2 is FQNEAQ (reference sequence). V lost 10 bases to trimming and J lost 7 bases; unmatched junction nucleotides: 15. The CDR3 has 14 residues. CDR3 protein: CATPVGGALGGYTF. The CDR3 coding sequence is TGTGCCACCCCGGTAGGGGGCGCGTTGGGTGGCTACACCTTC.

The CDR3 nucleotides read TGCAGCGTTCTGACAGGGGACGCCCTCGCTTTCTTT. It codes for CSVLTGDALAFF. The chain uses TRBV29-1 and TRBJ1-1; 8 bases agree with TRBD1. Germline V CDR1 and CDR2: SQVTM, ANQGSEA. V trimming: 5 bases; J trimming: 11 bases; junction bases outside the gene matches: 10. The CDR3 is 12 residues long.

V and J are TRBV5-1 and TRBJ2-7; 12 nucleotides align to TRBD1. V dropped 4 bases and J dropped 3; count of bases not matched to a gene: 11. The CDR3 is 17 amino acids. Germline CDR1 reads SGHRS; CDR2 reads YFSETQ. The CDR3: CASSPGTGGLLGYEQYF. In DNA form, the CDR3 reads TGCGCCAGCAGCCCCGGGACAGGGGGCTTGTTAGGCTACGAGCAGTACTTC.

The chain uses TRBV9 and TRBJ1-2; D is unclear. V was trimmed by 4 bases and J by 1 base, leaving 14 bases between them. Germline V gives CDR1 SGDLS, CDR2 YYNGEE. The CDR3 totals 15 residues. As DNA, the CDR3 is TGTGCCAGCAGCCCCCGCGATCCAGTTAACTATGGCTACACCTTC. Translated: CASSPRDPVNYGYTF.

J is TRBJ1-5 and V is TRBV15; no reliable D call. The germline V and J ends were trimmed by 3 bases and 2 bases, with 29 bases remaining between them. Germline V gene lookup returns CDR1 LNHNV and CDR2 YYDKDF (reference sequence). This CDR3 has 21 residues. The CDR3 coding sequence is TGTGCCACCAGCAGGGAACACACATACTCGATTGGTGGGCATGGCAATCAGCCCCAGCATTTT. It yields the protein CATSREHTYSIGGHGNQPQHF.

The chain joins TRBV6-1 to TRBJ1-4; D is perhaps TRBD1 (6 bases). Germline assignment: CDR1 MNHNS and CDR2 SASEGT. Trimming shortened V by 4 bases and J by 4 bases, and 16 bases separated the two germline ends. This CDR3 has 16 residues. The CDR3 bases are TGTGCCAGCAGTGTCATGGACAGAATGGTTAATGAAAAACTGTTTTTT. Translation: CASSVMDRMVNEKLFF.

This sequence joins TRBV5-4 and TRBJ2-2; 7 nucleotides line up with TRBD2. Germline CDR1 is SGHNT and CDR2 is YYREEE (reference sequence). The CDR3 runs 15 residues. V shed 0 bases, J shed 1 base, and the junction held 0 bases outside the gene matches. The DNA for the CDR3 is TGTGCCAGCAGCTTGGGCGGGGGGAACACCGGGGAGCTGTTTTTT. It encodes CASSLGGGNTGELFF. Variable domain in full (rest from reference TRBV5-4 and TRBJ2-2): ETGVTQSPTHLIKTRGQQVTLRCSSQSGHNTVSWYQQALGQGPQFIFQYYREEENGRGNFPPRFSGLQFPNYSSELNVNALELDDSALYLCASSLGGGNTGELFFGEGSRLTVL.

This chain connects TRBV4-2 to TRBJ2-5; no reliable D call. The germline V and J ends were trimmed by 1 base and 5 bases, with 14 bases remaining between them. This CDR3 contains 15 residues. Germline CDR1 is LGHNA and CDR2 is YNFKEQ. Here the CDR3 DNA reads TGTGCCAGCAGCCAAGTAGGCTATTCCGGGGAGACCCAGTACTTC. This sequence encodes CASSQVGYSGETQYF.

This clone appeared once. The rearrangement links TRBV6-5 to TRBJ2-2; D may match TRBD1 or TRBD2 (5 bases each). Trimming took 2 bases from V and 4 from J, leaving 5 bases between them. The CDR3 contains 13 residues. Germline lookup yields CDR1 MNHEY and CDR2 SVGAGI. The CDR3 is CASSYGGTGELFF. DNA for the CDR3: TGTGCCAGCAGTTACGGGGGCACCGGGGAGCTGTTTTTT.

Here the CDR3 reads CAWSARQGRYGYTF. CDR3 nucleotides: TGTGCCTGGAGCGCTCGACAGGGGCGCTATGGCTACACCTTC. This sequence joins TRBV30 and TRBJ1-2; 8 bases fit TRBD1. The CDR3 consists of 14 residues. Germline V lookup: CDR1 GTSNPN, CDR2 SVGIG (reference sequence). J was trimmed by 4 bases and V by 3 bases; bases with no gene match: 7.

The chain is built from TRBV5-6 and TRBJ1-1; perhaps TRBD1 as D (6 bases). The germline CDR1 and CDR2 sequences are SGHDT and YYEEEE. The CDR3 is 15 residues long. The ends were cut back, 4 bases at V and 4 bases at J, with 17 bases in the middle. CDR3 region: CASSGKQGAITEAFF. The CDR3 DNA follows: TGTGCCAGCAGCGGTAAACAGGGTGCAATCACTGAAGCTTTCTTT.

This chain links TRBV10-3 with TRBJ2-5, with D possibly being TRBD1 (6 bases). The CDR3 is made up of 16 amino acids. The germline V gene has CDR1 ENHRY and CDR2 SYGVKD. V was trimmed by 0 bases and J by 1 base, leaving 12 bases between them. CDR3 region: CAISESETGFQETQYF. DNA for the CDR3: TGTGCCATCAGTGAGTCGGAGACAGGTTTCCAAGAGACCCAGTACTTC.

This clone was seen a handful of times. The gene calls are TRBV2 and TRBJ1-2; 7 bases line up with TRBD1. The germline V gene encodes CDR1 SNHLY and CDR2 FYNNEI. V was clipped by 6 bases and J by 1 base; unmatched bases: 5. The CDR3 runs to 14 residues. CDR3 bases: TGTGCCAGCAGGGACAGGCCGGTTAACTATGGCTACACCTTC. It translates to CASRDRPVNYGYTF. Based on the CDR3 plus reference TRBV2 and TRBJ1-2, the full variable domain is EPEVTQTPSHQVTQMGQEVILRCVPISNHLYFYWYRQILGQKVEFLVSFYNNEISEKSEIFDDQFSVERPDGSNFTLKIRSTKLEDSAMYFCASRDRPVNYGYTFGSGTRLTVV.

V usage is TRBV5-4 and J usage is TRBJ2-5; unclear D gene. The germline V and J ends were trimmed by 4 bases and 4 bases, with 8 bases remaining between them. The germline CDR1 and CDR2 sequences are SGHNT and YYREEE (reference sequence). The CDR3 is 12 residues long. The CDR3 DNA reads as TGTGCCAGCAGCCCCTCCCCAGAGACCCAGTACTTC. It yields the protein CASSPSPETQYF.

The chain uses TRBV5-4 and TRBJ2-5, with 8 bases identical to TRBD1. With V trimmed by 5 bases and J by 2 bases, 8 bases remained unmatched. Germline V CDR1 and CDR2: SGHNT, YYREEE (reference sequence). The length of the CDR3 is 15 residues. CDR3 residues: CASRNRGTQQETQYF. CDR3 sequence (DNA): TGTGCCAGCAGGAACAGGGGGACGCAACAAGAGACCCAGTACTTC. The entire variable domain, with the rest obtained from reference TRBV5-4 and TRBJ2-5, is as follows: ETGVTQSPTHLIKTRGQQVTLRCSSQSGHNTVSWYQQALGQGPQFIFQYYREEENGRGNFPPRFSGLQFPNYSSELNVNALELDDSALYLCASRNRGTQQETQYFGPGTRLLVL.

Only a few counts were recorded for this clone. The rearrangement links TRBV28 to TRBJ2-7; the D is unclear. V was trimmed by 2 bases and J by 6 bases, leaving 11 bases between them. Germline V lookup: CDR1 MDHEN, CDR2 SYDVKM. The CDR3 is 13 amino acids. The CDR3 sequence is CASSLGMWGEQYF. CDR3 nucleotides: TGTGCCAGCAGTTTAGGGATGTGGGGCGAGCAGTACTTC.

V gene TRBV19 combines with J gene TRBJ1-6, with D uncertain. CDR3 length: 16 residues. The germline V and J ends were trimmed by 1 base and 7 bases, with 14 bases remaining between them. CDR1 and CDR2 from the germline V gene are LNHDA and SQIVND (reference sequence). The DNA of the CDR3 is TGTGCCAGTAGTATAGCGAGGACGGAACGGAATTCACCCCTCCACTTT. Amino acids: CASSIARTERNSPLHF.

The chain uses TRBV2 and TRBJ2-7, with TRBD2 matching over 8 bases. The J segment lost 0 bases and the V segment lost 5 bases, leaving 0 bases of the junction unmatched. Germline CDR1 SNHLY, CDR2 FYNNEI. This CDR3 contains 13 residues. The CDR3 reads CASSLAGSYEQYF. In DNA form, the CDR3 reads TGTGCCAGCAGTCTAGCGGGCTCCTACGAGCAGTACTTC.

The gene calls are TRBV15 and TRBJ2-7; D tentatively fits TRBD1 or TRBD2 (5 bases each). Trimming removed 0 bases at V and 6 bases at J, with 12 bases between. Germline V gene sequence: CDR1 LNHNV, CDR2 YYDKDF (reference sequence). The CDR3 loop spans 14 amino acids. CDR3 DNA: TGTGCCACCAGCAGAGATACTGGGGGATCCGAGCAGTACTTC. It encodes CATSRDTGGSEQYF.

The rearrangement links TRBV4-3 to TRBJ1-4; no clear D. Trimming removed 0 bases from V and 0 bases from J, with 11 bases in between. The CDR3 totals 17 residues. In germline, CDR1 is LGHNA, CDR2 YSLEER. The DNA for the CDR3 is TGCGCCAGCAGCCAAGATTGGCTCGGAACAACTAATGAAAAACTGTTTTTT. Translation: CASSQDWLGTTNEKLFF.